This T cell receptor (beta chain) was sequenced for a study of cytomegalovirus exposure and HLA in healthy donors. Overall study: Membership in the Caucasian-associated ancestry cluster was found for about four fifths of fewer than 450 genotyped donors.

In regard to this clone: The antigen remains unidentified.

PCR amplification relied on 60 Vbeta primers (plus 13 Jbeta primers). In the original analysis: In a later analysis, the count reached approximately 80 million unique TCR beta chains, with about 11 million shared. Sequencing was performed with immunoSEQ multiplex PCR; in TCRdb, only in-frame clones are kept and a portion is missing. V and J calls and clone size are those listed in that table; D and trimming were worked out from the DNA. The sample yields about 150,000 clones, roughly 78% seen once. Study-wide results and limits: Sequencing depth roughly uniform across donors was assumed in presence/absence analyses.

The sequence was obtained from a man in his thirties or forties in good health. The source material was PBMCs.

The CDR3 DNA reads as TGTGCCAGCAGCCCAGGGGCTACCAGCACAGATACGCAGTATTTT. Its translation is CASSPGATSTDTQYF. The chain recombines TRBV7-9 with TRBJ2-3, with a tentative D call TRBD1 (6 bases). CDR1 SEHNR and CDR2 FQNEAQ come from the germline V gene (reference sequence). Trimming shortened V by 5 bases and J by 0 bases, and 12 bases separated the two germline ends. The CDR3 totals 15 residues.